Presented here are 7 T cell receptor beta chains from one specimen sequenced in a study of metastatic and nonmetastatic thyroid tumors. Via MiXCR, TCRdb re-called the PCR reads. The sample lists thousands of clones; roughly a fifth were seen once. All patients reached thyroid surgery having received no treatment beforehand. Specimen: adjacent normal tissue. Every receptor here comes from a female donor with papillary thyroid cancer or a benign thyroid nodule (not recorded which). Some clones in this sample may be carry-over from other donors' samples.

By sample share, this clone is medium-sized. The sample holds other DNA sequences that translate to the same CDR3. The rearrangement uses TRBV10-3 and TRBJ1-1; D unresolved. Germline values: CDR1 ENHRY, CDR2 SYGVKD. V lost 8 bases and J lost 5, with 12 bases in between. The CDR3 consists of 12 residues. CDR3 sequence reads: CAIGSGRTEAFF. CDR3 DNA sequence: TGTGCCATCGGATCGGGGAGAACTGAAGCTTTCTTT.

With respect to this clone: At one of its ends the junction is not consistent with the germline gene, which may arise from a read error. The V call is TRBV6-5, the J call TRBJ2-1; maybe TRBD2 (5 bases). Germline lookup yields CDR1 MNHEY and CDR2 SVGAGI. The CDR3 totals 12 residues. The DNA for the CDR3 is TGTGCCATCTTTAGAGGGTACAGTGAGCAGTTCTTC. Translating gives CAIFRGYSEQFF.

This clone is judged medium-sized. The genes are TRBV10-3 and TRBJ2-3, with a possible D match to TRBD2 (5 bases). Germline loops: CDR1 ENHRY, CDR2 SYGVKD. The CDR3 totals 15 residues. V was clipped by 4 bases and J by 0 bases, with 11 bases between them. CDR3 sequence reads: CAISVHGESTDTQYF. The DNA of the CDR3 is TGTGCCATCAGTGTACACGGGGAAAGCACAGATACGCAGTATTTT.

In regard to this clone: This could be a read error, since a much larger clone is one nucleotide away. The chain joins TRBV28 to TRBJ1-2, with no clear D. Per the germline V gene, CDR1 is MDHEN and CDR2 is SYDVKM. This CDR3 has 15 amino acids. CDR3 residues: CASSLWGSSDYGYAF. In nucleotides, the CDR3 is TGTGCCAGCAGTTTATGGGGCAGCTCTGACTATGGCTACGCCTTC.

This clone is deemed medium-sized. The chain is built from TRBV10-2 and TRBJ1-6; TRBD1 agrees at 10 bases. V trimming: 8 bases; J trimming: 7 bases; junction bases outside the gene matches: 5. This CDR3 region has 14 residues. In germline, CDR1 is WSHSY, CDR2 SAAADI. CDR3 DNA: TGCGCCAGCGGACAGGGGGGTGTAAATTCACCCCTCCACTTT. Amino acids: CASGQGGVNSPLHF.

This clone was detected many times. The chain carries TRBV5-6 and TRBJ2-1; TRBD2 matches at 10 bases. The CDR3 length is 15 residues. Looked up from germline, CDR1 is SGHDT and CDR2 is YYEEEE. V lost 3 bases to trimming and J lost 2 bases; unmatched junction nucleotides: 2. CDR3 sequence (DNA): TGTGCCAGCAGCTCAGCGGGAGGGACCTACAATGAGCAGTTCTTC. Its translation: CASSSAGGTYNEQFF.

This clone is classed as medium-sized. This sequence joins TRBV20-1 and TRBJ2-1; 9 nucleotides agree with TRBD2. Germline trimming cut 5 bases from V and 8 bases from J; bases unmatched to any gene: 10. CDR3 length: 14 residues. The germline V gene encodes CDR1 DFQATT and CDR2 SNEGSKA (reference sequence). The CDR3 coding sequence is TGCAGTGCTCGCGGGGGGGCATCACGCGATGAGCAGTTCTTC. This encodes CSARGGASRDEQFF.